This T cell receptor (beta chain) is drawn from a study of cytomegalovirus exposure and HLA in healthy donors. Background on the study: Of several hundred genotyped donors, roughly 80% grouped in the Caucasian-associated ancestry cluster.

Germline assignment: CDR1 MDHEN and CDR2 SYDVKM. V was shortened by 5 bases and J by 4 bases, with 11 bases between the two germline ends. This CDR3 spans 13 amino acids. The PCR had 60 Vbeta and 13 Jbeta primers. Repertoires were generated with immunoSEQ multiplex PCR, while TCRdb's copy carries only in-frame clones and drops some. The sample consists of 100,000 to 120,000 clones, 67% of them appearing once. Note on this clone: As yet, its antigen is unknown.

Study results and caveats: A reported reduction in N-insertions relative to the approximately 670-donor mean was seen in an Asian-associated ancestry cluster in a later analysis. An analysis was carried out at a later point. It showed that HLA-associated TCR beta chains were more clonally expanded than equally common non-associated chains. Sequencing depth across donors, presence/absence analyses assumed, was roughly uniform.

This chain uses TRBV28 with TRBJ1-2, with a tentative D call TRBD1 (5 bases). The receptor was isolated from a man aged 18-30 years in good health and CMV-seropositive. Sequencing was carried out using PBMCs. The CDR3 DNA follows: TGTGCCAGCAGTCAACAGGTCTTCTATGGCTACACCTTC. It specifies CASSQQVFYGYTF.